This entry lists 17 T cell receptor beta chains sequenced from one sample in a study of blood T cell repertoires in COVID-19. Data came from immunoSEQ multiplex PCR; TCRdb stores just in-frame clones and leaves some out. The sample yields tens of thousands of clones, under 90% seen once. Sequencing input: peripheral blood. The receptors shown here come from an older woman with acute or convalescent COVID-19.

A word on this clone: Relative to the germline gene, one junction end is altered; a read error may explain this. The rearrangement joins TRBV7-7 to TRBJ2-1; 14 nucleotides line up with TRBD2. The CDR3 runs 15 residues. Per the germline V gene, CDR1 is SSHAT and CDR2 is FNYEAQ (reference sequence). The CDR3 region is CASSWGLAGENEQFF. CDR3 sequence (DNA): TGTGCTAGCAGCTGGGGACTAGCGGGAGAAAATGAGCAGTTCTTC. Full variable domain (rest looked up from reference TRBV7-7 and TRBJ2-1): GAGVSQSPRYKVTKRGQDVTLRCDPISSHATLYWYQQALGQGPEFLTYFNYEAQPDKSGLPSDRFSAERPEGSISTLTIQRTEQRDSAMYRCASSWGLAGENEQFFGPGTRLTVL.

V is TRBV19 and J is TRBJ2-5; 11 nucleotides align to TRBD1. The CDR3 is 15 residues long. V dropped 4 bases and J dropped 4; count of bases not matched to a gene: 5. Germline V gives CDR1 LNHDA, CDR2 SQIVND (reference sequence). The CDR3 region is CASSTGTGGGETQYF. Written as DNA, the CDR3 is TGTGCCAGTAGTACGGGGACAGGGGGAGGAGAGACCCAGTACTTC.

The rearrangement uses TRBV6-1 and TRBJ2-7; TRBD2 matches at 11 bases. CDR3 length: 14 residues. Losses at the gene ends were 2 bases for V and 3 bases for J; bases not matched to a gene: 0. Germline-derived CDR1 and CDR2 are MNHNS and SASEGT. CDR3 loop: CASSETSGGYEQYF. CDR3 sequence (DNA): TGTGCCAGCAGTGAAACTAGCGGGGGCTACGAGCAGTACTTC.

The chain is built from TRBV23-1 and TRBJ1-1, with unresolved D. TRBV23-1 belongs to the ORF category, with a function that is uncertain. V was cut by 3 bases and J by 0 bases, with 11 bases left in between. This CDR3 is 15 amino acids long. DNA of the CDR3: TGCGCCAGCAGTCACGGGGTCTGGGTGAACACTGAAGCTTTCTTT. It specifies CASSHGVWVNTEAFF.

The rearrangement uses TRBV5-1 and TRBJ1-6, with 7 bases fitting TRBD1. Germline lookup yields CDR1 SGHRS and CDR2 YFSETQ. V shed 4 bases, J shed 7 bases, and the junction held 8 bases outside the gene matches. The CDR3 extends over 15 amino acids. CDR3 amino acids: CASSPTSRGNSPLHF. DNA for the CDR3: TGCGCCAGCAGCCCGACGTCCAGGGGGAATTCACCCCTCCACTTT. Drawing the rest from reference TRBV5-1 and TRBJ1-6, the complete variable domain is KAGVTQTPRYLIKTRGQQVTLSCSPISGHRSVSWYQQTPGQGLQFLFEYFSETQRNKGNFPGRFSGRQFSNSRSEMNVSTLELGDSALYLCASSPTSRGNSPLHFGNGTRLTVT.

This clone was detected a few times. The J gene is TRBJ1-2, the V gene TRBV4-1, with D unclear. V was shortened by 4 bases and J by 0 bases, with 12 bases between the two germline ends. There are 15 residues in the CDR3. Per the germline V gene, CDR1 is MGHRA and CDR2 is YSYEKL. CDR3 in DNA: TGCGCCAGCAGCCTATATCCAGCGTCTAACTATGGCTACACCTTC. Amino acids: CASSLYPASNYGYTF.

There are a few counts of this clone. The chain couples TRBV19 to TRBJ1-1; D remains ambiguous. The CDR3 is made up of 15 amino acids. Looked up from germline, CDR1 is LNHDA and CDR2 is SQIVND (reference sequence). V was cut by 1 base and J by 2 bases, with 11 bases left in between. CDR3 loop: CASSIGPGINTEAFF. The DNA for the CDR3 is TGTGCCAGTAGTATAGGTCCGGGGATTAACACTGAAGCTTTCTTT. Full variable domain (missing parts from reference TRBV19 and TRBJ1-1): DGGITQSPKYLFRKEGQNVTLSCEQNLNHDAMYWYRQDPGQGLRLIYYSQIVNDFQKGDIAEGYSVSREKKESFPLTVTSAQKNPTAFYLCASSIGPGINTEAFFGQGTRLTVV.

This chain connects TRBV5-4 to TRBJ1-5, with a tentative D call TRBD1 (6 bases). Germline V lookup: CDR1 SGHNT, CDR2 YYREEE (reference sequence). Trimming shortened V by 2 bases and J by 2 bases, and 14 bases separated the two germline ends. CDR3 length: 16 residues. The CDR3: CASSFYRDRCNQPQHF. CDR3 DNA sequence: TGTGCCAGCAGCTTCTACAGGGACCGGTGCAATCAGCCCCAGCATTTT. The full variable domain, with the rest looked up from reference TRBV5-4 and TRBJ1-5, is ETGVTQSPTHLIKTRGQQVTLRCSSQSGHNTVSWYQQALGQGPQFIFQYYREEENGRGNFPPRFSGLQFPNYSSELNVNALELDDSALYLCASSFYRDRCNQPQHFGDGTRLSIL.

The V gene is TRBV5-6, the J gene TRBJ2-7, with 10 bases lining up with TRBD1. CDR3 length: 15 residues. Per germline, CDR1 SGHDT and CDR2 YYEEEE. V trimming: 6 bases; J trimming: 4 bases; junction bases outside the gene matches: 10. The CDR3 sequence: CASTSPGTGVYEQYF. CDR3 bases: TGTGCCAGCACATCCCCCGGGACAGGGGTGTACGAGCAGTACTTC.

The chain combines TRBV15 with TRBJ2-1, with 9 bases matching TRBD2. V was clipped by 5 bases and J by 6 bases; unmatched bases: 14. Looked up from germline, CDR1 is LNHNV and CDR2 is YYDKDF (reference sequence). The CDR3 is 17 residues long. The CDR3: CATSRTLSGRPPNEQFF. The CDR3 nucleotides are TGTGCCACCAGCCGAACCCTTAGCGGGAGACCACCCAATGAGCAGTTCTTC. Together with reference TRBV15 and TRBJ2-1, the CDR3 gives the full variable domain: DAMVIQNPRYQVTQFGKPVTLSCSQTLNHNVMYWYQQKSSQAPKLLFHYYDKDFNNEADTPDNFQSRRPNTSFCFLDIRSPGLGDTAMYLCATSRTLSGRPPNEQFFGPGTRLTVL.

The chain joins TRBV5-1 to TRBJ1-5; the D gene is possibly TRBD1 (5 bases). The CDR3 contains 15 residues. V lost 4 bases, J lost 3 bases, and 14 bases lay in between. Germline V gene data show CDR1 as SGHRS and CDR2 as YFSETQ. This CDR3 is CASSPGGGNNQPQHF. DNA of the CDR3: TGCGCCAGCAGCCCCGGGGGGGGGAACAATCAGCCCCAGCATTTT.

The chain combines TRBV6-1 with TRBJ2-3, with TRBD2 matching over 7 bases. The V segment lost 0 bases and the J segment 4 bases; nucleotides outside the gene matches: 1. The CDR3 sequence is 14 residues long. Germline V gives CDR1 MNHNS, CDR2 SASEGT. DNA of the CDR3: TGTGCCAGCAGTGAAGCTGGGAGGGCAGATACGCAGTATTTT. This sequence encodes CASSEAGRADTQYF.

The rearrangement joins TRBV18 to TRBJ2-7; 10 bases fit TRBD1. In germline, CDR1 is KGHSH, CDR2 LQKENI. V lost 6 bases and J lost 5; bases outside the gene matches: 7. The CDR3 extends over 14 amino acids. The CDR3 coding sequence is TGTGCCAGCTCGCGGGGACAGGGGATCAACGAGCAGTACTTC. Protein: CASSRGQGINEQYF.

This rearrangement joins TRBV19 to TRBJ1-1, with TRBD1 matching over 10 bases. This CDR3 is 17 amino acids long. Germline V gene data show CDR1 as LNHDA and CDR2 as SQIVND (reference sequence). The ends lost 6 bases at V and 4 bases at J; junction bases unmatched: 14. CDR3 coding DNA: TGTGCCAGTAGAAGAACCGGGACAGGGGAGCAGGGCACTGAAGCTTTCTTT. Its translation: CASRRTGTGEQGTEAFF.

The CDR3 nucleotides read TGTGCCAGCAGTCTCCAGGGGAACTATGGCTACACCTTC. This gives the protein CASSLQGNYGYTF. The genes are TRBV6-5 and TRBJ1-2, with a possible D match to TRBD1 (6 bases). The V and J ends lost 5 bases and 2 bases respectively, with 9 bases between them. The V gene's germline CDR1 is MNHEY and CDR2 SVGAGI. The CDR3 is 13 amino acids.

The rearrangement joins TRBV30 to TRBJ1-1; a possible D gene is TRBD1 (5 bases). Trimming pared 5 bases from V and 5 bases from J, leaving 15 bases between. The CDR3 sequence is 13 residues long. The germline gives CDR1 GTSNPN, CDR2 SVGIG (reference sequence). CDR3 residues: CAWAHRGNTEAFF. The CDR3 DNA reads TGTGCCTGGGCTCACCGGGGGAATACTGAAGCTTTCTTT.

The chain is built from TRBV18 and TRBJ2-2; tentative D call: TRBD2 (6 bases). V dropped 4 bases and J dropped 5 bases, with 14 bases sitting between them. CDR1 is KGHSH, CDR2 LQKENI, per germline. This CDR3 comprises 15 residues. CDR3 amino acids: CASSRASVTTGELFF. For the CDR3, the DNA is TGTGCCAGCTCACGAGCTAGCGTGACGACCGGGGAGCTGTTTTTT.